The 25 T cell receptor beta chains below were found in one sample sequenced in a study of spatial heterogeneity in lung cancer. Overall study findings and caveats: Expanded alpha and beta TCR counts within tumors tracked tumor mutation counts.

The time point: sample taken at primary tumor resection. Their antigens remain unidentified. One entry per CDR3 protein results from TCRdb running MiXCR on the 5' RACE reads. The sample has about 18,000 distinct CDR3 sequences; about 7.5% are singletons. The starting material was lung tumor tissue, obtained at surgery. The receptor set was obtained from a male donor with early-stage non-small cell lung cancer.

This clonotype has at least ten counts. The V call is TRBV23-1, the J call TRBJ1-5; TRBD1 might be the D (5 bases). TRBV23-1 is an open reading frame, and its role is uncertain. The CDR3 runs 18 residues. V was clipped by 4 bases and J by 7 bases, with 26 bases between them. The chain's CDR3 is CASSRRRQGPKGDQPQHF. CDR3 sequence (DNA): TGCGCCAGCAGTCGACGGCGCCAGGGTCCCAAAGGGGACCAGCCCCAGCATTTT.

This clonotype has ten or more counts. The chain uses TRBV6-6 and TRBJ1-2; D uncertain. The V gene's germline CDR1 is MNHNY and CDR2 SVGAGI (reference sequence). CDR3 length: 14 residues. Trimming stripped 2 bases from V and 8 bases from J, with 15 bases between. The CDR3 coding sequence is TGTGCCAGCAGTTACGCACCACCCCCCGGGGGCTACACCTTC. Amino acids: CASSYAPPPGGYTF.

This clonotype occurred many times. V is TRBV7-9 and J is TRBJ1-2; D might be TRBD1 (5 bases). Germline V gene data show CDR1 as SEHNR and CDR2 as FQNEAQ (reference sequence). The CDR3 covers 13 residues. V was trimmed by 2 bases and J by 6 bases, leaving 10 bases between them. For the CDR3, the DNA is TGTGCCAGCAGCTTAATCCAGGGACATGGCTACACCTTC. It specifies CASSLIQGHGYTF.

V usage is TRBV27 and J usage is TRBJ2-3; D may be TRBD1 (6 bases). The CDR3 runs to 14 residues. Germline V lookup: CDR1 MNHEY, CDR2 SMNVEV (reference sequence). V gave up 3 bases and J gave up 0 bases, with 7 bases separating them. For the CDR3, the DNA is TGTGCCAGCAGTTTCAGGGGCAGCACAGATACGCAGTATTTT. It is translated as CASSFRGSTDTQYF.

This clonotype was counted a few times. CDR3 residues: CASSLAGQGNSPLHF. DNA of the CDR3: TGTGCCAGCAGCTTAGCGGGACAGGGGAATTCACCCCTCCACTTT. This chain connects TRBV7-6 to TRBJ1-6, with TRBD1 matching over 10 bases. This CDR3 region has 15 residues. V shed 0 bases, J shed 7 bases, and the junction held 0 bases outside the gene matches. Germline CDR1 SGHVS, CDR2 FNYEAQ.

The chain couples TRBV5-1 to TRBJ2-3; D remains unclear. This CDR3 comprises 14 residues. CDR1 is SGHRS and CDR2 is YFSETQ in the germline V gene. V lost 5 bases, J lost 4 bases, and 14 bases lay in between. The CDR3 reads CASSQWGAADTQYF. CDR3 coding DNA: TGCGCCAGCAGTCAGTGGGGTGCGGCAGATACGCAGTATTTT.

This clonotype was found many times. The rearrangement links TRBV29-1 to TRBJ1-1; D might be TRBD1 (5 bases). CDR1 and CDR2 (germline): SQVTM, ANQGSEA. Trimming took off 4 bases at V and 4 bases at J, with 13 bases between the two ends. CDR3 length: 13 amino acids. The CDR3 sequence is CSVVEGWFTEAFF. As DNA, the CDR3 is TGCAGCGTTGTAGAGGGGTGGTTCACTGAAGCTTTCTTT.

The sample holds many counts of this clonotype. The genes are TRBV18 and TRBJ1-4, with D possibly matching TRBD1 (6 bases). Trimming cost V 0 bases and J 8 bases, with 16 bases left between them. The CDR3 is 16 residues long. Per germline, CDR1 KGHSH and CDR2 LQKENI. The CDR3 is CASSPPAGALGEKLFF. CDR3 nucleotides: TGTGCCAGCTCACCACCGGCAGGGGCCCTCGGGGAAAAACTGTTTTTT. Filled out from reference TRBV18 and TRBJ1-4, the complete variable domain reads NAGVMQNPRHLVRRRGQEARLRCSPMKGHSHVYWYRQLPEEGLKFMVYLQKENIIDESGMPKERFSAEFPKEGPSILRIQQVVRGDSAAYFCASSPPAGALGEKLFFGSGTQLSVL.

This clonotype was recorded many times. V and J are TRBV4-2 and TRBJ2-7; 11 positions match TRBD2. J lost 3 bases, V lost 2 bases, and 0 bases had no gene match. CDR3 length equals 14 residues. CDR1 is LGHNA, CDR2 YNFKEQ, per germline. The CDR3 sequence is CASSQTSGGYEQYF. In DNA form, the CDR3 reads TGTGCCAGCAGCCAAACTAGCGGGGGCTACGAGCAGTACTTC.

The J gene is TRBJ2-2, the V gene TRBV7-2; D is undetermined. V lost 1 base, J lost 4 bases, and 7 bases lay in between. Germline V gene sequence: CDR1 SGHTA, CDR2 FQGNSA. CDR3 length: 14 residues. The CDR3 protein is CASSLGLGTGELFF. The CDR3 nucleotides read TGTGCCAGCAGCTTAGGGTTAGGCACCGGGGAGCTGTTTTTT.

In this sample, this clonotype turned up many times. CDR3 residues: CAISPGTVSGNTIYF. CDR3 nucleotides: TGTGCCATCAGCCCCGGGACGGTCTCTGGAAACACCATATATTTT. J is TRBJ1-3 and V is TRBV10-3, with a tentative D call TRBD1 (5 bases). V dropped 6 bases and J dropped 0 bases, with 12 bases sitting between them. CDR1 and CDR2 (germline): ENHRY, SYGVKD. This CDR3 contains 15 residues.

In its sample, this clonotype was seen many times. The rearrangement joins TRBV6-1 to TRBJ1-1; D is possibly TRBD1 (6 bases). The germline V gene encodes CDR1 MNHNS and CDR2 SASEGT. V was shortened by 7 bases and J by 6 bases, with 18 bases between the two germline ends. The CDR3 runs to 14 residues. Here the CDR3 reads CASMDSRRVAEAFF. The CDR3 coding sequence is TGTGCCAGCATGGACAGCCGAAGGGTCGCTGAAGCTTTCTTT.

At least ten counts were recorded for this clonotype. The chain couples TRBV28 to TRBJ1-2; 7 bases map to TRBD1. CDR3 size: 15 residues. V dropped 5 bases and J dropped 3; count of bases not matched to a gene: 9. The germline V gene has CDR1 MDHEN and CDR2 SYDVKM. DNA of the CDR3: TGTGCCAGCAGTGCACAACAGGGGTTAGACTATGGCTACACCTTC. Residues: CASSAQQGLDYGYTF.

This clonotype has more than one count but fewer than ten. The V call is TRBV30, the J call TRBJ1-1; D may be TRBD1 (5 bases). The V and J ends lost 2 bases and 0 bases respectively, with 10 bases between them. The length of the CDR3 is 14 residues. CDR1 and CDR2 (germline): GTSNPN, SVGIG (reference sequence). The CDR3 region has the DNA TGTGCCTGGAGTACCGAGACAGTGAACACTGAAGCTTTCTTT. Its protein is CAWSTETVNTEAFF.

This clonotype is medium-sized within its sample. The chain uses TRBV30 and TRBJ1-3; unclear D gene. This CDR3 is built from 14 residues. Per germline, CDR1 GTSNPN and CDR2 SVGIG (reference sequence). With 8 bases removed from V and 0 bases from J, the gap between germline ends came to 14 bases. The CDR3 loop is CAGLNTFSGNTIYF. For the CDR3, the DNA is TGTGCCGGATTAAACACGTTCTCTGGAAACACCATATATTTT.

The sample holds many counts of this clonotype. The chain is built from TRBV4-2 and TRBJ2-6; 12 bases line up with TRBD2. V trimming: 0 bases; J trimming: 0 bases; junction bases outside the gene matches: 9. There are 21 residues in the CDR3. Germline-derived CDR1 and CDR2 are LGHNA and YNFKEQ. The chain's CDR3 is CASSQESRASGGASGANVLTF. The DNA for the CDR3 is TGTGCCAGCAGCCAAGAATCGAGGGCTAGCGGGGGGGCCTCTGGGGCCAACGTCCTGACTTTC.

The sample holds a few counts of this clonotype. V is TRBV7-2 and J is TRBJ1-2; weak D call: TRBD1 (5 bases). The germline V gene has CDR1 SGHTA and CDR2 FQGNSA. V lost 7 bases, J lost 3 bases, and 18 bases lay in between. The CDR3 consists of 15 residues. The CDR3 DNA reads TGTGCCAGCAACCCCTCGACAGCCTATCACTATGGCTACACCTTC. Protein product: CASNPSTAYHYGYTF.

This clonotype showed up many times. The chain uses TRBV19 and TRBJ1-2; D not certain. CDR3 length: 14 residues. V shed 3 bases and J shed 1 base, with 9 bases lying between them. Germline assignment: CDR1 LNHDA and CDR2 SQIVND (reference sequence). The CDR3 coding sequence is TGTGCCAGTAGTATTCTGAACAGTAACTATGGCTACACCTTC. This sequence encodes CASSILNSNYGYTF. The full variable domain, completed using reference TRBV19 and TRBJ1-2, is DGGITQSPKYLFRKEGQNVTLSCEQNLNHDAMYWYRQDPGQGLRLIYYSQIVNDFQKGDIAEGYSVSREKKESFPLTVTSAQKNPTAFYLCASSILNSNYGYTFGSGTRLTVV.

This clonotype was seen at least ten times. The rearrangement links TRBV28 to TRBJ2-1; the D is unclear. V lost 7 bases and J lost 8, with 9 bases in between. The CDR3 has 11 amino acids. Germline V gene data show CDR1 as MDHEN and CDR2 as SYDVKM. The CDR3 protein is CASNRGDEQFF. CDR3 sequence (DNA): TGTGCCAGCAACCGCGGCGATGAGCAGTTCTTC.

This clonotype was counted many times. This chain links TRBV20-1 with TRBJ1-2; 10 positions agree with TRBD1. There are 17 residues in the CDR3. Germline CDR1 reads DFQATT; CDR2 reads SNEGSKA (reference sequence). V was clipped by 4 bases and J by 3 bases; unmatched bases: 14. The CDR3 region is CSAMTGGDPPPYYGYTF. The CDR3 DNA is TGCAGTGCTATGACAGGGGGCGATCCCCCACCTTACTATGGCTACACCTTC.

Many counts were recorded for this clonotype. J is TRBJ1-1 and V is TRBV28, with D maybe TRBD1 (6 bases). In germline, CDR1 is MDHEN, CDR2 SYDVKM. V gave up 2 bases and J gave up 1 base, with 14 bases separating them. This CDR3 has 16 amino acids. The DNA for the CDR3 is TGTGCCAGCAGTTTAAGGGGGAATCTGGAGAACACTGAAGCTTTCTTT. Amino acid sequence: CASSLRGNLENTEAFF. The whole variable domain, filled in from reference TRBV28 and TRBJ1-1, reads DVKVTQSSRYLVKRTGEKVFLECVQDMDHENMFWYRQDPGLGLRLIYFSYDVKMKEKGDIPEGYSVSREKKERFSLILESASTNQTSMYLCASSLRGNLENTEAFFGQGTRLTVV.

This clonotype was recorded many times. The V call is TRBV6-2 or TRBV6-3, the J call TRBJ1-5; D is uncertain. Trimming removed 2 bases from V and 9 bases from J, with 8 bases in between. The CDR3 is made up of 12 amino acids. CDR1 is MNHEY and CDR2 is SVGEGT in the germline V gene. CDR3 region: CASSYGKGPQHF. The CDR3 DNA follows: TGTGCCAGCAGTTACGGGAAAGGGCCCCAGCATTTT.

The chain uses TRBV6-4 and TRBJ1-5, with 10 bases aligning to TRBD1. Germline lookup yields CDR1 MRHNA and CDR2 SNTAGT. The CDR3 covers 15 residues. CDR3 DNA: TGTGGCAATGTAGGGGGACAGGGGATTAATCAGCCCCAGCATTTT. It translates to CGNVGGQGINQPQHF.

The rearrangement links TRBV7-8 to TRBJ2-7; D is tentatively TRBD1 or TRBD2 (5 bases each). The CDR3 is made up of 15 amino acids. Germline values: CDR1 SGHVS, CDR2 FQNEAQ. Trimming pared 3 bases from V and 4 bases from J, leaving 16 bases between. CDR3 in amino acids: CASSFGRTGPYEQYF. The CDR3 DNA reads TGTGCCAGCAGCTTTGGCAGGACGGGACCATACGAGCAGTACTTC.

The chain employs TRBV4-2 and TRBJ2-7; D uncertain. Trimming removed 1 base from V and 4 bases from J, with 11 bases in between. Germline V gene sequence: CDR1 LGHNA, CDR2 YNFKEQ. CDR3 length: 14 amino acids. The CDR3 DNA is TGTGCCAGCAGCCAAGTGTCCTTCACTTACGAGCAGTACTTC. Translated, it gives CASSQVSFTYEQYF.